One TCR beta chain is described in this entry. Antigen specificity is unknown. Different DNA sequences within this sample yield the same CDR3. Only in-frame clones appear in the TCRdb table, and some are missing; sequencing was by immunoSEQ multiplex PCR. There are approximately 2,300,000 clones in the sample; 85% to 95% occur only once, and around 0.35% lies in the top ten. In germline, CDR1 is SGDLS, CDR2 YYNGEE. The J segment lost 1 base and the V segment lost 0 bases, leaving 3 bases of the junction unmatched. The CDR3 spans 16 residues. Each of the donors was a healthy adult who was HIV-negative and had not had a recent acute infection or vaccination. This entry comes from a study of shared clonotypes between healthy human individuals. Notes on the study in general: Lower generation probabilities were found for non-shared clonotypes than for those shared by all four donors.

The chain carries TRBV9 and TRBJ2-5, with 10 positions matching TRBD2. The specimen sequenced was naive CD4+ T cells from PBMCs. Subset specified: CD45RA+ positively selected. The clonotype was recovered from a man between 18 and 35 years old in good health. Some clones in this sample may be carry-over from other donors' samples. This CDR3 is CASSVGTSGGQETQYF. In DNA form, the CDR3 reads TGTGCCAGCAGCGTAGGGACTAGCGGAGGCCAAGAGACCCAGTACTTC.